This paragraph covers one T cell receptor beta chain sequence. The target of this receptor is not known. Base-call qualities are not available, and no considerably larger clone is one nucleotide away. What this sample's time point label stands for: baseline pretreatment blood. The intended sense of this specimen's treatment or condition label: 15 Gy SBRT to primary tumor, nephrectomy 4 weeks later. To follow tumor-enriched clonotypes, serial peripheral blood was collected from radiation-treated patients at baseline and at 2 weeks and 4 weeks after SBRT. Every patient's renal cell carcinoma showed clear cell pathology. Genomic DNA for TCR sequencing was prepared using the QIAamp DNA Blood Mini Kit (Qiagen). The analyses included just those samples that passed every quality control check. TCR beta libraries were generated from genomic DNA with the immunoSEQ kit, following the manufacturer's recommendations. To prepare libraries, a first multiplex PCR with proprietary primers was run, followed by a second PCR that added unique barcodes, and a bead cleanup was done after each round. Each sample batch included a kit-provided positive control reaction and a negative control reaction. The final libraries underwent checking on an Agilent 4200 TapeStation D1000 ScreenTape, volumetric pooling, and quantification by qPCR. An Illumina NextSeq500 fitted with a MidOutput 150-cycle cartridge performed the sequencing, running 156 Read1 cycles and 15 Index1 cycles with the kit's custom primers. The pooled library was loaded at 0.95 to 1 pM, with a roughly 19% PhiX control spiked in. Per the original workflow: Vendor-processed data were analyzed in R, and a clonotype was defined as all T cells sharing the same CDR3 nucleotide sequence. In the clone abundance analyses, frequencies in each sample were normalized to that sample's 10,000 most abundant clones. Before analysis, public T cell clones were removed, and these numbered fewer than five per sample on average. A difference in abundance of at least 32-fold between compartments was used to define tumor-enriched and baseline blood-enriched clonotypes. Clonotypes expanded or contracted between blood time points were identified with a beta-binomial differential abundance model. The Baroni-Urbani and Buser coefficient was used to measure tumor-blood repertoire similarity, and groups were compared with two-tailed Wilcoxon tests in R. Imported from immuneACCESS, the table was reduced by TCRdb to in-frame sequences with V and J called. These copies leave out some clones; in studies compared against another copy, an unresolved V gene accounts for under half, and the cause of the remainder is not known. That table gives V, J and clone size, and the DNA gave D and trimming. The sample records 130,000 to 150,000 clones, around nine tenths of which are singletons. About 12% of the sample is in the top ten clones.

This specimen belongs to a study of radiation and T cells in renal cell carcinoma (dated by TCRdb to 2020 to 2022). Looking at the study overall: Samples were obtained from a clinical trial, in which 15 Gy stereotactic body radiation therapy was delivered to primary renal cell carcinomas and nephrectomy was performed 4 weeks later. In total, 50 to 55 samples, comprising approximately 25 tumors and some 27 peripheral blood samples, were subjected to TCR beta sequencing. Across all 50 or so samples, several million unique CDR3 nucleotide sequences, encoding about 3,000,000 unique CDR3 amino acid sequences, were identified. Overall study results and their limits: With a single-armed trial design, the study had no way to address how radiation dose or scheduling affects the TCR repertoire. Tracking of blood repertoire dynamics stopped at roughly 29 days after treatment, with no follow-up past that point. In blood, the top tumor clonotypes increased from baseline to 2 weeks after radiation and then shrank by 4 weeks, which suggests a temporary expansion of tumor-resident clones. Because pretreatment tumor biopsies were not available, the baseline intratumoral presence of clonotypes could not be determined.

V is pruned by 5 bases and J by 8 bases, leaving 10 bases of the junction without a gene match. The CDR3 spans 15 residues, from the cysteine through the phenylalanine. CDR3 DNA is the only sequence kept; it has 45 bases, read in frame from the first base. In the germline V gene, CDR1 corresponds to ENHRY and CDR2 to SYGVKD. Source: blood, taken from a patient whose treatment included radiotherapy and nephrectomy. The sequence came from a woman between 45 and 60 years old with renal cell carcinoma. The rearranged chain carries TRBV10-3 and TRBJ2-1, with TRBD1 matching 9 junction bases. The DNA is as follows: TGTGCCATCAGTCCCGGGACAGGGTACGTTGATGAGCAGTTCTTC. This translates into CAISPGTGYVDEQFF.